The 26 T cell receptor beta chains reported below all come from one sample, sequenced in a study of blood T cells in healthy people across ages. Primed by a sample-barcoded 5' primer and a J-beta primer mix, a second PCR proceeded for about 7 to 11 cycles. TCRdb re-analysed the 5' RACE reads in MiXCR, keeping a single row per CDR3 protein. This sample has fewer than 1.5 million distinct CDR3 sequences, with 42% found just once. The sequenced material came from blood. The receptors here all came from a woman younger than 35 in good health.

The V call is TRBV3-1, the J call TRBJ1-2; D unclear. Per germline, CDR1 LGHDT and CDR2 YNNKEL (reference sequence). CDR3 length equals 14 residues. V was cut by 3 bases and J by 0 bases, with 8 bases left in between. CDR3 in amino acids: CASSQDGANYGYTF. The CDR3 region has the DNA TGTGCCAGCAGCCAGGACGGCGCTAACTATGGCTACACCTTC.

The V and J genes are TRBV7-8 and TRBJ2-1; a possible D gene is TRBD2 (5 bases). Trimming shortened V by 4 bases and J by 6 bases, and 13 bases separated the two germline ends. This CDR3 region has 14 residues. CDR1 and CDR2 from the germline V gene are SGHVS and FQNEAQ. The CDR3 nucleotides are TGTGCCAGCAGCTCGAAAGGAGAGGGCAATGAGCAGTTCTTC. Encoded protein: CASSSKGEGNEQFF.

The CDR3 nucleotides read TGTGCCATCAGTCCGACTGGTATGAACACTGAAGCTTTCTTT. Its protein is CAISPTGMNTEAFF. This rearrangement joins TRBV10-3 to TRBJ1-1; the D is unclear. The V gene lost 5 bases and the J gene lost 0 bases, with 10 bases spanning the gap. Germline CDR1 is ENHRY and CDR2 is SYGVKD. CDR3 length equals 14 residues.

For this clonotype: The junction departs from the called germline gene at one end, perhaps through a read error. The chain is built from TRBV4-2 and TRBJ2-1, with D possibly TRBD1 on 5 matching bases. This CDR3 comprises 13 residues. CDR1 is LGHNA, CDR2 YNFKEQ, per germline. The CDR3 here is CAGSLLGVNEQFF. The CDR3 DNA sequence: TGTGCCGGCAGCCTTTTAGGGGTGAATGAGCAGTTCTTC.

In its sample, this clonotype was seen many times. The V call is TRBV6-6, the J call TRBJ2-6, with D possibly being TRBD1 or TRBD2 (5 bases each). The CDR3 is 15 amino acids. Trimming shortened V by 5 bases and J by 3 bases, and 11 bases separated the two germline ends. Germline CDR1 and CDR2: MNHNY and SVGAGI (reference sequence). CDR3 amino acids: CASSPPGSGANVLTF. Here the CDR3 DNA reads TGTGCCAGCAGTCCACCAGGGAGTGGGGCCAACGTCCTGACTTTC.

The chain couples TRBV12-3 or TRBV12-4 to TRBJ2-5, with 10 bases lining up with TRBD1. Near its end, the DNA agrees better with TRBJ2-7, so the J call may be wrong. There are 15 residues in the CDR3. CDR3 in amino acids: CASSLAWGQGSEQYF. The DNA for the CDR3 is TGTGCCAGCAGTTTAGCATGGGGACAGGGGAGCGAGCAGTACTTC.

This clonotype has just a few counts. The genes are TRBV6-1 and TRBJ2-3; D call uncertain. The germline V gene encodes CDR1 MNHNS and CDR2 SASEGT. V was shortened by 6 bases and J by 0 bases, with 13 bases between the two germline ends. This CDR3 spans 15 amino acids. CDR3 amino acids: CASSQWGSSTDTQYF. DNA for the CDR3: TGTGCCAGCAGCCAGTGGGGTTCTAGCACAGATACGCAGTATTTT.

The chain couples TRBV5-1 to TRBJ2-1; 8 bases line up with TRBD2. Germline V gene data show CDR1 as SGHRS and CDR2 as YFSETQ. The CDR3 runs to 17 residues. With 0 bases clipped from V and 4 bases from J, the junction kept 9 bases outside the gene matches. CDR3: CASSLVAGSSAYNEQFF. The CDR3 coding sequence is TGCGCCAGCAGCTTGGTAGCGGGGTCTTCGGCATACAATGAGCAGTTCTTC.

This clonotype has more than one count but fewer than ten. The CDR3 DNA is TGTGCCAGCAGCCAAGCTTCAGGGATCGCCGCCTACAATGAGCAGTTCTTC. The encoded protein is CASSQASGIAAYNEQFF. The chain recombines TRBV4-2 with TRBJ2-1; a weak D match, TRBD1 (5 bases). Deletions cut 1 base from V and 2 bases from J, with 15 bases between. This CDR3 is built from 17 residues. Looked up from germline, CDR1 is LGHNA and CDR2 is YNFKEQ.

J is TRBJ1-1 and V is TRBV27, with D perhaps TRBD1 (6 bases). Trimming left V 5 bases short and J 4 bases short, with 20 bases between. The germline V gene encodes CDR1 MNHEY and CDR2 SMNVEV (reference sequence). This CDR3 region has 16 residues. CDR3 DNA: TGTGCCAGCAGTCCTCCGGGTCAGGGGAGGGCCACTGAAGCTTTCTTT. It is translated as CASSPPGQGRATEAFF.

Worth noting for this clonotype: A read error may produce the germline difference seen at one junction end. The chain is built from TRBV6-1 and TRBJ2-7, with TRBD1 identical over 8 bases. The DNA end lines up better with TRBJ2-5; the J call may be wrong. The CDR3 has 13 amino acids. Per the germline V gene, CDR1 is MNHNS and CDR2 is SASEGT. The CDR3 region is CAGSVTGGETQYF. CDR3 sequence (DNA): TGTGCCGGCAGTGTAACAGGGGGAGAGACCCAGTACTTC.

The sample holds a few counts of this clonotype. This chain connects TRBV10-3 to TRBJ2-5; D is ambiguous. The CDR3 runs to 14 residues. The germline V and J ends were trimmed by 4 bases and 0 bases, with 9 bases remaining between them. Germline CDR1 is ENHRY and CDR2 is SYGVKD. CDR3 sequence reads: CAISVNTYQETQYF. The CDR3 DNA reads TGTGCCATCAGTGTGAATACGTACCAAGAGACCCAGTACTTC.

The chain joins TRBV10-3 to TRBJ2-5; D not resolved. The CDR3 has 15 residues. CDR1 is ENHRY and CDR2 is SYGVKD in the germline V gene. Trimming took off 2 bases at V and 1 base at J, with 11 bases between the two ends. The CDR3 region is CAISEGLDLQETQYF. The DNA of the CDR3 is TGTGCCATCAGTGAGGGGCTGGATCTCCAAGAGACCCAGTACTTC.

Points on this clonotype: The junction departs from the called germline gene at one end, perhaps through a read error. The chain employs TRBV14 and TRBJ1-6; the D gene is possibly TRBD1 (6 bases). The CDR3 spans 17 residues. Per germline, CDR1 SGHDN and CDR2 FVKESK. In DNA, the CDR3 is TGTGCCAGCAGCCAAGGGAAATCGGGGGCGCGTAATTCACCCCCCCACTTT. Amino acid sequence: CASSQGKSGARNSPPHF.

In its sample, this clonotype was seen a few times. This sequence joins TRBV9 and TRBJ1-6, with D possibly being TRBD1 (5 bases). The V gene's germline CDR1 is SGDLS and CDR2 YYNGEE. The CDR3 is 15 residues long. V lost 0 bases and J 9 bases, leaving 13 bases between the germline ends. The CDR3 sequence is CASSVAGTGASPLHF. Written as DNA, the CDR3 is TGTGCCAGCAGCGTAGCCGGGACGGGAGCTTCACCCCTCCACTTT.

The V and J genes are TRBV30 and TRBJ2-3; TRBD2 agrees at 11 bases. Germline-derived CDR1 and CDR2 are GTSNPN and SVGIG (reference sequence). The CDR3 has 17 amino acids. The V segment lost 2 bases and the J segment 2 bases; nucleotides outside the gene matches: 9. This CDR3 is CAWSRPGLAALTDTQYF. CDR3 in DNA: TGTGCCTGGAGTAGACCGGGACTAGCGGCTCTCACAGATACGCAGTATTTT. The variable domain in full, with the rest retrieved from reference TRBV30 and TRBJ2-3, is SQTIHQWPATLVQPVGSPLSLECTVEGTSNPNLYWYRQAAGRGLQLLFYSVGIGQISSEVPQNLSASRPQDRQFILSSKKLLLSDSGFYLCAWSRPGLAALTDTQYFGPGTRLTVL.

This clonotype was seen only a few times. The chain couples TRBV20-1 to TRBJ2-3, with TRBD2 as a possible D gene (7 bases). CDR3 length: 16 residues. The V end was cut by 7 bases, the J end by 0 bases, with 20 bases between. In germline, CDR1 is DFQATT, CDR2 SNEGSKA (reference sequence). CDR3 region: CSGFSWGGPSTDTQYF. The CDR3 DNA is TGCAGTGGCTTCTCATGGGGGGGCCCAAGCACAGATACGCAGTATTTT.

This clonotype has just a few counts. The chain combines TRBV5-1 with TRBJ2-3; D is ambiguous. CDR3 length equals 12 residues. Per the germline V gene, CDR1 is SGHRS and CDR2 is YFSETQ. Deletions cut 0 bases from V and 11 bases from J, with 10 bases between. In DNA form, the CDR3 reads TGCGCCAGCAGCTTGGGCTCTGAGAAGCAGTATTTT. Translation: CASSLGSEKQYF.

This clonotype was observed a handful of times. The chain links TRBV12-3 or TRBV12-4 to TRBJ2-6; D is possibly TRBD2 (5 bases). The CDR3 runs 17 residues. Trimming shortened V by 2 bases and J by 4 bases, and 15 bases separated the two germline ends. The CDR3 DNA sequence: TGTGCCAGCAGTTTACGGGGATCGGGAAAGGGGGCCAACGTCCTGACTTTC. Its protein is CASSLRGSGKGANVLTF.

In this sample, this clonotype turned up a few times. Written as DNA, the CDR3 is TGTGCCAGCAGTCAAGGCGGCCCGGGACAGGGGGCGAGAGGCTACACCTTC. Protein: CASSQGGPGQGARGYTF. The chain employs TRBV12-3 or TRBV12-4 and TRBJ1-2; 12 bases line up with TRBD1. The CDR3 loop spans 17 amino acids. V lost 5 bases and J lost 8; bases outside the gene matches: 15.

V and J are TRBV11-2 and TRBJ2-3; possibly TRBD1 for D (5 bases). The CDR3 is made up of 16 amino acids. The germline V gene encodes CDR1 SGHAT and CDR2 FQNNGV. Trimming removed 1 base at V and 4 bases at J, with 15 bases between. The CDR3 coding sequence is TGTGCCAGCAGCTTAGTTTTCGGCCAACAGGCAGATACGCAGTATTTT. This translates into CASSLVFGQQADTQYF.

This chain joins TRBV20-1 and TRBJ1-2, with D perhaps TRBD1 (5 bases). V lost 3 bases, J lost 6 bases, and 14 bases lay in between. CDR3 length: 13 residues. In germline, CDR1 is DFQATT, CDR2 SNEGSKA (reference sequence). The CDR3: CSASPLTGDGYTF. CDR3 nucleotide sequence: TGCAGTGCTAGTCCCCTCACAGGCGATGGCTACACCTTC.

This clonotype has a handful of counts. The rearrangement links TRBV5-6 to TRBJ1-5, with TRBD1 matching 8 bases. Losses at the gene ends were 2 bases for V and 0 bases for J; bases not matched to a gene: 4. The CDR3 has 16 amino acids. Germline CDR1 SGHDT, CDR2 YYEEEE. The CDR3 region is CASSLTGGDSNQPQHF. For the CDR3, the DNA is TGTGCCAGCAGCTTAACAGGGGGTGATAGCAATCAGCCCCAGCATTTT. The complete variable domain, with remaining parts taken from reference TRBV5-6 and TRBJ1-5, reads DAGVTQSPTHLIKTRGQQVTLRCSPKSGHDTVSWYQQALGQGPQFIFQYYEEEERQRGNFPDRFSGHQFPNYSSELNVNALLLGDSALYLCASSLTGGDSNQPQHFGDGTRLSIL.

Many counts were recorded for this clonotype. This chain uses TRBV29-1 with TRBJ2-1, with unresolved D. CDR3 size: 11 residues. Trimming took 6 bases from V and 10 from J, leaving 13 bases between them. CDR1 is SQVTM and CDR2 is ANQGSEA in the germline V gene. For the CDR3, the DNA is TGCAGCGTCCCAGTAACCTGGGAGCAGTTCTTC. It codes for CSVPVTWEQFF.

This clonotype was counted between two and nine times. V gene TRBV10-3 combines with J gene TRBJ2-5, with 7 nucleotides matching TRBD2. J gave up 11 bases and V 10 bases, and 10 bases lay outside the gene matches. Germline V gene data show CDR1 as ENHRY and CDR2 as SYGVKD. This CDR3 spans 11 amino acids. CDR3: CATGGGVEQYF. CDR3 coding DNA: TGTGCCACCGGGGGAGGGGTTGAGCAGTACTTC.

This clonotype appeared a few times. The chain uses TRBV5-1 and TRBJ2-1; D is tentatively TRBD1 or TRBD2 (5 bases each). CDR1 SGHRS and CDR2 YFSETQ come from the germline V gene. The CDR3 loop spans 15 amino acids. V lost 0 bases to trimming and J lost 5 bases, with 12 bases between them. The CDR3 loop reads CASSLGVVGDNEQFF. CDR3 nucleotide sequence: TGCGCCAGCAGCTTGGGTGTAGTGGGGGACAATGAGCAGTTCTTC.